The 30 T cell receptor beta chains below all came from one sample that was sequenced in a study of response to subunit inactivated influenza vaccine listed by TCRdb under 2018. The method was RT-PCR. Sequencing used an Illumina HiSeq 2500. TCRdb applied fastp at Q25 and MiXCR to the public reads, then kept only in-frame beta chains. All rows with the same CDR3 protein become a single entry with the most common DNA and genes. The sample table records roughly 780,000 distinct CDR3 sequences; roughly 20% of these occur just once. Together, the top ten hold around 9.9% of the sample. The material sequenced was PBMCs from blood, taken 5 days after vaccination. The receptors originated from a man between 50 and 59 years old who received an inactivated influenza vaccine. Donor details come from another sample of the same person, matched by shared clones.

V usage is TRBV15 and J usage is TRBJ2-5; D is possibly TRBD1 (5 bases). The CDR3 loop spans 15 amino acids. Germline lookup yields CDR1 LNHNV and CDR2 YYDKDF (reference sequence). Trimming left V 0 bases short and J 2 bases short, with 10 bases between. The CDR3 protein is CATSRDRQRQETQYF. CDR3 coding DNA: TGTGCCACCAGCAGAGATCGACAGCGTCAAGAGACCCAGTACTTC.

The chain joins TRBV2 to TRBJ2-1; D is undetermined. Trimming stripped 3 bases from V and 9 bases from J, with 6 bases between. Germline loops: CDR1 SNHLY, CDR2 FYNNEI. The CDR3 has 11 amino acids. The CDR3 spells CASSDLSEQFF. The CDR3 DNA follows: TGTGCCAGCAGTGATTTGTCTGAGCAGTTCTTC.

This clonotype has a handful of counts. This chain connects TRBV12-3 or TRBV12-4 to TRBJ1-5; the match to TRBD1 covers 8 bases. V shed 5 bases and J 1 base; nucleotides not matched to a gene: 7. The CDR3 totals 16 residues. The CDR3: CASSPSTGASNQPQHF. In DNA form, the CDR3 reads TGTGCCAGCAGTCCCTCGACAGGGGCGAGCAATCAGCCCCAGCATTTT.

This clonotype showed up just a few times. The chain has TRBV28 and TRBJ1-6, with D perhaps matching TRBD1 (5 bases). Germline loops: CDR1 MDHEN, CDR2 SYDVKM. The CDR3 consists of 15 residues. The V gene lost 4 bases and the J gene lost 3 bases, with 10 bases spanning the gap. The CDR3 protein is CASSSGDLYNSPLHF. The CDR3 nucleotides are TGTGCCAGCAGTTCTGGGGACCTCTATAATTCACCCCTCCACTTT. Full variable domain (remainder filled in from reference TRBV28 and TRBJ1-6): DVKVTQSSRYLVKRTGEKVFLECVQDMDHENMFWYRQDPGLGLRLIYFSYDVKMKEKGDIPEGYSVSREKKERFSLILESASTNQTSMYLCASSSGDLYNSPLHFGNGTRLTVT.

This clonotype was detected many times. The V call is TRBV5-1, the J call TRBJ1-1; D is undetermined. The CDR3 has 17 amino acids. From germline, CDR1 is SGHRS and CDR2 YFSETQ. V lost 1 base, J lost 0 bases, and 16 bases lay in between. CDR3 DNA: TGCGCCAGCAGCTTGAGAATTTCTGGGCAAATGAACACTGAAGCTTTCTTT. Protein: CASSLRISGQMNTEAFF.

This clonotype was seen more than once but under ten times. The J gene is TRBJ1-5, the V gene TRBV20-1; D remains unclear. This CDR3 has 15 amino acids. V lost 0 bases and J 1 base, leaving 10 bases between the germline ends. Germline V gene sequence: CDR1 DFQATT, CDR2 SNEGSKA (reference sequence). This CDR3 is CSARDSGGSNQPQHF. The CDR3 DNA reads as TGCAGTGCTAGAGATTCCGGCGGAAGCAATCAGCCCCAGCATTTT.

This clonotype was counted between two and nine times. The rearrangement uses TRBV7-7 and TRBJ2-5, with no clear D. The ends were cut back, 4 bases at V and 2 bases at J, with 14 bases in the middle. Looked up from germline, CDR1 is SSHAT and CDR2 is FNYEAQ (reference sequence). This CDR3 contains 15 residues. Here the CDR3 DNA reads TGTGCCAGCAGCTCCACGTTCGGGCAGCAAGAGACCCAGTACTTC. Translating gives CASSSTFGQQETQYF.

This clonotype was counted only a few times. The genes are TRBV4-2 and TRBJ1-3, with unresolved D. CDR3 length: 19 amino acids. The V end was cut by 0 bases, the J end by 1 base, with 19 bases between. Germline CDR1 reads LGHNA; CDR2 reads YNFKEQ. Written as DNA, the CDR3 is TGTGCCAGCAGCCAAGATCTTAACGAGGGATGGGGTTCTGGAAACACCATATATTTT. It is translated as CASSQDLNEGWGSGNTIYF.

This clonotype was seen a few times. The J gene is TRBJ2-7, the V gene TRBV7-2; 9 positions agree with TRBD2. The germline V gene encodes CDR1 SGHTA and CDR2 FQGNSA. This CDR3 has 15 residues. V shed 5 bases and J 4 bases; nucleotides not matched to a gene: 9. The chain's CDR3 is CASSPSSGIGYEQYF. In DNA form, the CDR3 reads TGTGCCAGCAGCCCTTCTAGCGGGATCGGGTACGAGCAGTACTTC. Full variable domain (remainder filled in from reference TRBV7-2 and TRBJ2-7): GAGVSQSPSNKVTEKGKDVELRCDPISGHTALYWYRQSLGQGLEFLIYFQGNSAPDKSGLPSDRFSAERTGGSVSTLTIQRTQQEDSAVYLCASSPSSGIGYEQYFGPGTRLTVT.

The chain joins TRBV11-3 to TRBJ2-1; tentatively, D is TRBD2 (5 bases). This CDR3 comprises 22 residues. Trimming left V 1 base short and J 0 bases short, with 28 bases between. Germline V lookup: CDR1 SGHNT, CDR2 YENEEA. CDR3: CASSLVRGSGWHTRSSYNEQFF. The DNA for the CDR3 is TGTGCCAGCAGCTTAGTTAGAGGCAGCGGTTGGCATACTCGAAGCTCCTACAATGAGCAGTTCTTC.

The chain uses TRBV2 and TRBJ2-1; D may match TRBD1 or TRBD2 (6 bases each). The germline V and J ends were trimmed by 9 bases and 9 bases, with 18 bases remaining between them. The germline gives CDR1 SNHLY, CDR2 FYNNEI. CDR3 length equals 13 residues. The CDR3 protein is CARGASVGGEQFF. CDR3 nucleotide sequence: TGTGCCAGGGGGGCCAGCGTGGGGGGTGAGCAGTTCTTC.

In its sample, this clonotype was seen a few times. The chain recombines TRBV7-8 with TRBJ2-7; D uncertain. Trimming stripped 5 bases from V and 4 bases from J, with 18 bases between. Germline-derived CDR1 and CDR2 are SGHVS and FQNEAQ. The CDR3 totals 15 residues. CDR3 bases: TGTGCCAGCAGCCCACGCTCCACAAGAACTTACGAGCAGTACTTC. This codes for CASSPRSTRTYEQYF.

The chain uses TRBV20-1 and TRBJ1-1; D is unresolved. The germline V gene encodes CDR1 DFQATT and CDR2 SNEGSKA (reference sequence). Trimming cost V 5 bases and J 8 bases, with 12 bases left between them. The CDR3 runs 11 residues. CDR3 region: CSAFQTVEAFF. As DNA, the CDR3 is TGCAGTGCTTTTCAGACCGTCGAAGCTTTCTTT.

The V and J genes are TRBV7-3 and TRBJ2-7; D possibly corresponds to TRBD2 (6 bases). Trimming stripped 0 bases from V and 5 bases from J, with 14 bases between. This CDR3 is 15 amino acids long. Germline CDR1 SGHTA, CDR2 FQGTGA. The CDR3 DNA reads TGTGCCAGCAGCTTAACGGGGGGTCCTTGGGACGAGCAGTACTTC. Translating gives CASSLTGGPWDEQYF.

This clonotype came up many times. This chain uses TRBV5-1 with TRBJ1-6; 7 positions match TRBD1. The CDR3 length is 16 residues. V trimming: 1 base; J trimming: 4 bases; junction bases outside the gene matches: 5. Looked up from germline, CDR1 is SGHRS and CDR2 is YFSETQ. The CDR3 DNA is TGCGCCAGCAGCTTGTGGACAGGAGTTTATAATTCACCCCTCCACTTT. Amino acids: CASSLWTGVYNSPLHF.

The chain is built from TRBV3-1 and TRBJ1-1, with a possible D match to TRBD1 (5 bases). The CDR3 is made up of 14 amino acids. Germline-derived CDR1 and CDR2 are LGHDT and YNNKEL (reference sequence). Trimming left V 0 bases short and J 5 bases short, with 10 bases between. CDR3 sequence reads: CASSQDAGLTEAFF. The CDR3 bases are TGTGCCAGCAGCCAAGATGCAGGGTTGACTGAAGCTTTCTTT.

This clonotype appeared a few times. The J gene is TRBJ1-5, the V gene TRBV7-3; 7 bases are a match to TRBD1. J lost 2 bases, V lost 5 bases, and 9 bases had no gene match. Germline CDR1 and CDR2: SGHTA and FQGTGA. This CDR3 region has 16 residues. In DNA form, the CDR3 reads TGTGCCAGCAGCCTGACAGGGAATAGCGGCAATCAGCCCCAGCATTTT. Its translation: CASSLTGNSGNQPQHF.

J is TRBJ1-6 and V is TRBV10-3; 8 nucleotides match TRBD1. The ends lost 10 bases at V and 9 bases at J; junction bases unmatched: 11. Germline V gives CDR1 ENHRY, CDR2 SYGVKD. CDR3 size: 14 residues. The CDR3 nucleotides read TGTGCCACGACAGACAGGGGTGAAACTTCACCCCTCCACTTT. Protein product: CATTDRGETSPLHF.

This chain uses TRBV9 with TRBJ2-5; TRBD2 might be the D (6 bases). Looked up from germline, CDR1 is SGDLS and CDR2 is YYNGEE. CDR3 length equals 14 residues. Trimming took 3 bases from V and 5 from J, leaving 14 bases between them. The CDR3 DNA follows: TGTGCCAGCAGCGCCCTAGCGTTGGGGGAGACCCAGTACTTC. It encodes CASSALALGETQYF.

This clonotype was found a few times. This sequence joins TRBV7-2 and TRBJ2-2, with a weak D call TRBD2 (5 bases). With 5 bases removed from V and 9 bases from J, the gap between germline ends came to 13 bases. CDR1 is SGHTA, CDR2 FQGNSA, per germline. This CDR3 spans 13 amino acids. In nucleotides, the CDR3 is TGTGCCAGCAGCCCCCAGAGGGCCCGGGAGCTGTTTTTT. It codes for CASSPQRARELFF.

V is TRBV18 and J is TRBJ2-7; the D gene is possibly TRBD1 (5 bases). The germline V and J ends were trimmed by 0 bases and 0 bases, with 9 bases remaining between them. CDR1 is KGHSH and CDR2 is LQKENI in the germline V gene. This CDR3 is built from 15 residues. The CDR3 spells CASSPPNRNSYEQYF. The CDR3, as DNA: TGTGCCAGCTCACCACCGAACAGGAACTCCTACGAGCAGTACTTC.

This clonotype was detected only once. The chain recombines TRBV21-1 with TRBJ2-7. TRBV21-1 is a documented pseudogene. The CDR3 is 16 amino acids. CDR3 sequence: CASSIPHGSAYYEQYF. As DNA, the CDR3 is TGTGCCAGCAGCATACCCCACGGGTCGGCCTACTACGAGCAGTACTTC.

This chain joins TRBV20-1 and TRBJ2-1; D is uncertain. The CDR3 runs 14 residues. Looked up from germline, CDR1 is DFQATT and CDR2 is SNEGSKA (reference sequence). V was clipped by 3 bases and J by 3 bases, with 12 bases between them. As DNA, the CDR3 is TGCAGTGCTAGCCGCGCTCCGTACTACAATGAGCAGTTCTTC. It is translated as CSASRAPYYNEQFF.

This clonotype was counted at least ten times. CDR3 region: CASSTHTGELFF. CDR3 in DNA: TGTGCCAGCAGCACCCACACCGGGGAGCTGTTTTTT. This chain connects TRBV7-6 to TRBJ2-2; D gene uncertain. Germline V gene lookup returns CDR1 SGHVS and CDR2 FNYEAQ. Trimming shortened V by 5 bases and J by 3 bases, and 4 bases separated the two germline ends. The CDR3 runs to 12 residues.

This clonotype has a handful of counts. The gene calls are TRBV20-1 and TRBJ2-3; D is uncertain. The CDR3 sequence is 14 residues long. CDR1 and CDR2 (germline): DFQATT, SNEGSKA (reference sequence). The V end was cut by 6 bases, the J end by 2 bases, with 15 bases between. CDR3 in amino acids: CSAPGQVVTDTQYF. In DNA form, the CDR3 reads TGCAGTGCCCCCGGGCAGGTGGTCACAGATACGCAGTATTTT.

This chain links TRBV6-5 with TRBJ2-6; TRBD1 agrees at 8 bases. Germline CDR1 is MNHEY and CDR2 is SVGAGI. V dropped 2 bases and J dropped 2; count of bases not matched to a gene: 5. CDR3 length: 17 amino acids. The CDR3 sequence is CASSYPRQGTGANVLTF. CDR3 DNA: TGTGCCAGCAGTTACCCTCGACAGGGGACTGGGGCCAACGTCCTGACTTTC.

Only a few counts were recorded for this clonotype. The chain links TRBV7-2 to TRBJ2-2, with TRBD1 as a possible D gene (5 bases). The CDR3 totals 16 residues. Germline V gene lookup returns CDR1 SGHTA and CDR2 FQGNSA. V lost 5 bases and J 3 bases, leaving 16 bases between the germline ends. The CDR3, as DNA: TGTGCCAGCAGCGAAGGGGTTAAAGTGGACACCGGGGAGCTGTTTTTT. Translation: CASSEGVKVDTGELFF. The full variable domain, in which reference TRBV7-2 and TRBJ2-2 provide the parts outside the CDR3, is GAGVSQSPSNKVTEKGKDVELRCDPISGHTALYWYRQSLGQGLEFLIYFQGNSAPDKSGLPSDRFSAERTGGSVSTLTIQRTQQEDSAVYLCASSEGVKVDTGELFFGEGSRLTVL.

This clonotype showed up just a few times. The chain joins TRBV7-2 to TRBJ1-5; D is unclear. The CDR3 is 16 amino acids. Germline V gene sequence: CDR1 SGHTA, CDR2 FQGNSA. The V gene lost 2 bases and the J gene lost 0 bases, with 11 bases spanning the gap. CDR3 sequence: CASSLRPVGSNQPQHF. Written as DNA, the CDR3 is TGTGCCAGCAGCTTACGTCCGGTGGGTAGCAATCAGCCCCAGCATTTT.

In its sample, this clonotype was seen a few times. This rearrangement joins TRBV20-1 to TRBJ1-2; possible D gene TRBD1, 5 bases. Per the germline V gene, CDR1 is DFQATT and CDR2 is SNEGSKA (reference sequence). The CDR3 extends over 16 amino acids. V lost 2 bases, J lost 4 bases, and 20 bases lay in between. The chain's CDR3 is CSARLGHTTRGYGYTF. As DNA, the CDR3 is TGCAGTGCTAGATTGGGCCACACAACGAGGGGCTATGGCTACACCTTC.

The chain uses TRBV27 and TRBJ2-7, with D possibly matching TRBD2 (6 bases). The germline V and J ends were trimmed by 6 bases and 0 bases, with 24 bases remaining between them. This CDR3 spans 18 amino acids. Germline lookup yields CDR1 MNHEY and CDR2 SMNVEV (reference sequence). For the CDR3, the DNA is TGTGCCAGCAGCACCACCGGGGGAGGTGGGATAGGCTCCTACGAGCAGTACTTC. Its protein product is CASSTTGGGGIGSYEQYF.